What follows are 6 T cell receptor beta chains derived from one specimen sequenced in a study of T cells in Graves' hyperthyroidism and ophthalmopathy. What was amplified from RNA transcripts were TCR beta CDR3 regions. The TCR CDR3 first-round RT-PCR relied on the HTBI primer set. TCRdb passed the multiplex PCR reads through MiXCR, listing each CDR3 protein once. The table lists about 560,000 distinct CDR3 sequences, over 15% of them singletons. The sequenced sample consisted of blood. All receptors come from a woman aged 18-29 years with Graves' hyperthyroidism.

This clonotype was observed at least ten times. J is TRBJ1-4 and V is TRBV7-9, with D hard to call. The CDR3 contains 14 residues. In germline, CDR1 is SEHNR, CDR2 FQNEAQ (reference sequence). V was pared by 3 bases and J by 3 bases, with 8 bases between. The CDR3 region has the DNA TGTGCCAGCAGCTTCAGGCAGCCTAATGAAAAACTGTTTTTT. Translation gives CASSFRQPNEKLFF.

V and J are TRBV12-3 or TRBV12-4 and TRBJ2-2; 9 bases map to TRBD1. This CDR3 has 15 residues. The V gene end was trimmed by 7 bases and the J gene end by 1 base; junction bases not matched to a gene: 4. This CDR3 is CASTGDRENTGELFF. In DNA, the CDR3 is TGTGCCAGCACCGGGGACAGGGAGAACACCGGGGAGCTGTTTTTT.

The chain is built from TRBV19 and TRBJ2-1; either TRBD1 or TRBD2 may fit D (5 bases each). CDR1 is LNHDA and CDR2 is SQIVND in the germline V gene (reference sequence). Trimming left V 4 bases short and J 6 bases short, with 10 bases between. The CDR3 has 13 residues. The CDR3 sequence: CASSKQEVNEQFF. CDR3 nucleotides: TGTGCCAGTAGTAAACAGGAGGTCAATGAGCAGTTCTTC.

This clonotype was recorded a few times. The chain has TRBV9 and TRBJ1-5; the D is unclear. CDR1 SGDLS and CDR2 YYNGEE come from the germline V gene. Trimming removed 0 bases from V and 4 bases from J, with 8 bases in between. CDR3 length: 14 amino acids. CDR3 in amino acids: CASSVEADNQPQHF. Written as DNA, the CDR3 is TGTGCCAGCAGCGTAGAGGCTGATAATCAGCCCCAGCATTTT.

A few counts support this clonotype. The J gene is TRBJ2-3, the V gene TRBV24-1; D gene ambiguous. This CDR3 spans 16 amino acids. Trimming left V 3 bases short and J 2 bases short, with 14 bases between. From germline, CDR1 is KGHDR and CDR2 SFDVKD. The CDR3 loop is CATSDGVRRITDTQYF. The CDR3 nucleotides read TGTGCCACCAGTGATGGAGTTCGGAGAATCACAGATACGCAGTATTTT.

V and J are TRBV9 and TRBJ1-3; perhaps TRBD1 as D (5 bases). The germline V gene has CDR1 SGDLS and CDR2 YYNGEE. V lost 4 bases to trimming and J lost 0 bases, with 11 bases between them. The CDR3 has 15 residues. For the CDR3, the DNA is TGTGCCAGCAGCCCCCCGGGGCTCTCTGGAAACACCATATATTTT. Amino acids: CASSPPGLSGNTIYF.